The clone carrying this T cell receptor (beta chain) appeared many times. The antigen is undetermined. These data are taken from a study of regulatory T cells in long-lasting Graves disease. Whole-study results and caveats: Analysis covered peripheral blood alone, not thyroid tissue.

The TCR beta library used iRepertoire HTBI primers with Arm-PCR amplification of CDR3. TCRdb processed the multiplex PCR reads anew with MiXCR; each CDR3 protein has one entry. This sample yields nearly 350,000 distinct CDR3 sequences, of which around a fifth are seen a single time; 29% belongs to the top ten. Germline CDR1 SGHAT, CDR2 FQNNGV. The germline V and J ends were trimmed by 1 base and 0 bases, with 13 bases remaining between them. The CDR3 is made up of 17 amino acids. Time point in this sample: persistent/refractory GD, antithyroid drugs over 5 years with positive TRAb. Researchers made the TCR library from RNA that was extracted from PBMCs.

The chain joins TRBV11-2 to TRBJ1-5; D is uncertain. The sample was peripheral blood mononuclear cells (PBMCs), taken when the disease was refractory, from a patient treated with antithyroid drugs. This TCR came from a female donor with Graves disease. CDR3 sequence: CASSLGTARDSNQPQHF. The CDR3 DNA follows: TGTGCCAGCAGCTTAGGGACGGCGAGGGATAGCAATCAGCCCCAGCATTTT.